This T cell receptor (beta chain) appears in the sequencing data of a study of PD-1 blockade in classical Hodgkin lymphoma. In the study overall: Nivolumab dosed at 3 mg/kg went to patients intravenously every 2 weeks. General study results and limits: Complete responders entered with baseline diversity on par with newly diagnosed patients, the results showed. TCR diversity rose significantly by C4D1 in CD4+ but not CD8+ cells. Although disease activity or prior therapy may be involved, causes of the repertoire differences remain undefined.

Here immunoSEQ multiplex PCR was the method, and the copy in TCRdb shows in-frame clones only, minus some. The sample lists 25,000 to 35,000 clones, about 85% occurring once. A remark on this clone: Its antigen is currently unknown.

Relapses following autologous stem cell transplantation were seen in all patients, with brentuximab vedotin exposure varying. Magnetic negative selection was used to purify CD4+ T cells from PBMCs that had been thawed. This TCR was recovered from a human donor with classical Hodgkin lymphoma. Sequenced material: CD4+ T cells from blood, taken at baseline.

CDR3 in amino acids: CASRDRELQPQHF. The DNA for the CDR3 is TGTGCCAGCAGAGACAGAGAACTTCAGCCCCAGCATTTT. The chain has TRBV2 and TRBJ1-5; a possible D gene is TRBD1 (5 bases). This CDR3 has 13 residues. Germline-derived CDR1 and CDR2 are SNHLY and FYNNEI. Trimming left V 6 bases short and J 6 bases short, with 12 bases between.